The next 9 T cell receptor beta chains were all read from a single sample in a study of CD8+CD57+ T cells in acquired aplastic anemia. It was patients with CD8+CD57+ cell expansion by flow cytometry who were chosen for sequencing. It was genomic DNA that served as the template for profiling TCR beta VDJ and CDR3. TCRdb used MiXCR to reprocess the reads, holding one entry per CDR3 protein. The sample lists just over 450,000 distinct CDR3 sequences; approximately 32% were seen once. The specimen was sorted CD4+, CD8+, or CD8+CD57+ T cells (not recorded which) from PBMCs. The source of these receptors is a human donor with aplastic anemia.

The chain recombines TRBV11-2 with TRBJ2-6, with 7 bases identical to TRBD1. Germline loops: CDR1 SGHAT, CDR2 FQNNGV. J gave up 0 bases and V 5 bases, and 10 bases lay outside the gene matches. This CDR3 region has 18 residues. CDR3 sequence: CASSLTGSHFSGANVLTF. DNA for the CDR3: TGTGCCAGCAGCCTGACAGGGAGTCATTTCTCTGGGGCCAACGTCCTGACTTTC.

With regard to this clonotype: A read error may explain this, as a much larger clone is one base away. This chain links TRBV7-9 with TRBJ2-7; no reliable D call. The CDR3 loop spans 16 amino acids. Germline V gene lookup returns CDR1 SEHNR and CDR2 FQNEAQ (reference sequence). The V end lost 6 bases, the J end lost 2 bases, and 20 bases lay between the germline ends. The CDR3 loop is CASSRLNGPPPYEQYF. The CDR3 nucleotides are TGTGCCAGCAGTCGTCTTAATGGGCCGCCCCCCTACGAGCAGTACTTC. The whole variable domain, remainder taken from reference TRBV7-9 and TRBJ2-7, is DTGVSQNPRHKITKRGQNVTFRCDPISEHNRLYWYRQTLGQGPEFLTYFQNEAQLEKSRLLSDRFSAERPKGSFSTLEIQRTEQGDSAMYLCASSRLNGPPPYEQYFGPGTRLTVT.

The chain has TRBV19 and TRBJ1-5; TRBD1 aligns across 10 bases. There are 14 residues in the CDR3. Germline V gives CDR1 LNHDA, CDR2 SQIVND (reference sequence). The V gene end was trimmed by 3 bases and the J gene end by 7 bases; junction bases not matched to a gene: 3. CDR3 residues: CASSMDRGWQPQHF. The CDR3 DNA reads TGTGCCAGTAGTATGGACAGGGGGTGGCAGCCCCAGCATTTT.

Concerning this clonotype itself: A clone one base away is much larger, so this may be a read error. The chain uses TRBV5-8 and TRBJ2-7, with D possibly matching TRBD1 (5 bases). There are 12 residues in the CDR3. CDR1 SGHTS and CDR2 YDEGEE come from the germline V gene. Here the CDR3 reads CAGSWQGREQYF. Written as DNA, the CDR3 is TGTGCCGGCAGCTGGCAGGGCCGAGAGCAGTACTTC. Together with reference TRBV5-8 and TRBJ2-7, the CDR3 gives the full variable domain: EAGVTQSPTHLIKTRGQQATLRCSPISGHTSVYWYQQALGLGLQFLLWYDEGEERNRGNFPPRFSGRQFPNYSSELNVNALELEDSALYLCAGSWQGREQYFGPGTRLTVT.

In this sample, this clonotype turned up a few times. The chain couples TRBV4-2 to TRBJ2-3; TRBD2 agrees at 9 bases. The V gene's germline CDR1 is LGHNA and CDR2 YNFKEQ. J gave up 2 bases and V 5 bases, and 14 bases lay outside the gene matches. The CDR3 contains 18 residues. CDR3 sequence: CASSTRRGASGDTDTQYF. The CDR3, as DNA: TGTGCCAGCAGCACCCGACGAGGGGCTAGCGGGGACACAGATACGCAGTATTTT.

This clonotype was detected many times. The V gene is TRBV6-1, the J gene TRBJ2-1; 9 bases fit TRBD2. The J segment lost 12 bases and the V segment lost 7 bases, leaving 7 bases of the junction unmatched. The CDR3 consists of 12 residues. CDR1 is MNHNS, CDR2 SASEGT, per germline. CDR3 coding DNA: TGTGCCAGCACCATAGCGGGAGTTGGGCAGTTCTTC. This translates into CASTIAGVGQFF.

The chain recombines TRBV7-9 with TRBJ2-7; D is perhaps TRBD2 (6 bases). The germline V and J ends were trimmed by 5 bases and 7 bases, with 18 bases remaining between them. Germline V gene sequence: CDR1 SEHNR, CDR2 FQNEAQ (reference sequence). The CDR3 runs to 14 residues. The CDR3 spells CASSTGAAYNEQYF. CDR3 DNA: TGTGCCAGCAGCACGGGAGCGGCGTACAATGAGCAGTACTTC.

This clonotype has a count of ten or more. The chain couples TRBV24-1 to TRBJ1-4; TRBD1 aligns across 7 bases. The V gene's germline CDR1 is KGHDR and CDR2 SFDVKD. This CDR3 comprises 15 residues. The junction had 8 bases not matched to a gene; V was cut back by 4 bases and J by 7 bases. Here the CDR3 DNA reads TGTGCCACCAGTGACCCCAGGGGGGGGGCTGAAAAACTGTTTTTT. This gives the protein CATSDPRGGAEKLFF.

This clonotype was seen a handful of times. The V call is TRBV20-1, the J call TRBJ1-3, with 8 positions matching TRBD1. V dropped 3 bases and J dropped 4; count of bases not matched to a gene: 8. This CDR3 has 15 residues. Germline V gene lookup returns CDR1 DFQATT and CDR2 SNEGSKA (reference sequence). CDR3 sequence reads: CSASQQGGWGNTIYF. The CDR3 DNA reads TGCAGTGCTAGTCAACAGGGGGGATGGGGAAACACCATATATTTT.